This T cell receptor (beta chain) was identified in a study of shared clonotypes between healthy human individuals. It was across several immunoSEQ plates that each subset's genomic DNA was evenly split. Assay used: immunoSEQ multiplex PCR; TCRdb lists only in-frame clones, some missing. This sample has roughly 2 million clones, with roughly 94% found just once. The CDR3 extends over 11 amino acids. CDR1 is MGHRA, CDR2 YSYEKL, per germline. V gave up 3 bases and J gave up 5 bases, with 5 bases separating them. Naive CD8 cells, CD45RO-negative and positively selected for CCR7, excluded terminally differentiated effector memory CD45RA+ cells. This clone occurred a few times. The target antigen is unknown. Other DNA variants within this sample encode the same CDR3. General study findings and limits: For sorted subsets, rarefaction showed incomplete sequencing despite large depth. Having only a few donors restricted how much genetic and exposure-history diversity was captured.

This rearrangement joins TRBV4-1 to TRBJ2-7, with D hard to call. The sequence was obtained from a man aged 18-30 years in good health. Sequencing was done on a sample of naive CD8+ T cells sorted from blood. The CDR3 DNA is TGCGCCAGCAGCCAGACGGACGAGCAGTACTTC. As protein: CASSQTDEQYF.